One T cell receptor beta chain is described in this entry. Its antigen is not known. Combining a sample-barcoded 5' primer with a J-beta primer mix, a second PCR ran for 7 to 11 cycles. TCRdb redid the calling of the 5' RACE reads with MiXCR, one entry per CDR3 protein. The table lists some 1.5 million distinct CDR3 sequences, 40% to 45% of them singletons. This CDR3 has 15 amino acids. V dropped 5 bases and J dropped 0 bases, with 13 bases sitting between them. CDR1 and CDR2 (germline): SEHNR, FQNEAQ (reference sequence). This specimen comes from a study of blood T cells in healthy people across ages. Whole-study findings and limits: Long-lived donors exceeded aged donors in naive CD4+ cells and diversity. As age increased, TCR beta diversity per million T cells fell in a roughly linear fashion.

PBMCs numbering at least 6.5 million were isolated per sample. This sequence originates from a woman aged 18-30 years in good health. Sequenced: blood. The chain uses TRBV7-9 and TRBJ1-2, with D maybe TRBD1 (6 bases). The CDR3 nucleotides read TGTGCCAGCAGCAACCAAGGGGGGGCTAACTATGGCTACACCTTC. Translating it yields CASSNQGGANYGYTF.